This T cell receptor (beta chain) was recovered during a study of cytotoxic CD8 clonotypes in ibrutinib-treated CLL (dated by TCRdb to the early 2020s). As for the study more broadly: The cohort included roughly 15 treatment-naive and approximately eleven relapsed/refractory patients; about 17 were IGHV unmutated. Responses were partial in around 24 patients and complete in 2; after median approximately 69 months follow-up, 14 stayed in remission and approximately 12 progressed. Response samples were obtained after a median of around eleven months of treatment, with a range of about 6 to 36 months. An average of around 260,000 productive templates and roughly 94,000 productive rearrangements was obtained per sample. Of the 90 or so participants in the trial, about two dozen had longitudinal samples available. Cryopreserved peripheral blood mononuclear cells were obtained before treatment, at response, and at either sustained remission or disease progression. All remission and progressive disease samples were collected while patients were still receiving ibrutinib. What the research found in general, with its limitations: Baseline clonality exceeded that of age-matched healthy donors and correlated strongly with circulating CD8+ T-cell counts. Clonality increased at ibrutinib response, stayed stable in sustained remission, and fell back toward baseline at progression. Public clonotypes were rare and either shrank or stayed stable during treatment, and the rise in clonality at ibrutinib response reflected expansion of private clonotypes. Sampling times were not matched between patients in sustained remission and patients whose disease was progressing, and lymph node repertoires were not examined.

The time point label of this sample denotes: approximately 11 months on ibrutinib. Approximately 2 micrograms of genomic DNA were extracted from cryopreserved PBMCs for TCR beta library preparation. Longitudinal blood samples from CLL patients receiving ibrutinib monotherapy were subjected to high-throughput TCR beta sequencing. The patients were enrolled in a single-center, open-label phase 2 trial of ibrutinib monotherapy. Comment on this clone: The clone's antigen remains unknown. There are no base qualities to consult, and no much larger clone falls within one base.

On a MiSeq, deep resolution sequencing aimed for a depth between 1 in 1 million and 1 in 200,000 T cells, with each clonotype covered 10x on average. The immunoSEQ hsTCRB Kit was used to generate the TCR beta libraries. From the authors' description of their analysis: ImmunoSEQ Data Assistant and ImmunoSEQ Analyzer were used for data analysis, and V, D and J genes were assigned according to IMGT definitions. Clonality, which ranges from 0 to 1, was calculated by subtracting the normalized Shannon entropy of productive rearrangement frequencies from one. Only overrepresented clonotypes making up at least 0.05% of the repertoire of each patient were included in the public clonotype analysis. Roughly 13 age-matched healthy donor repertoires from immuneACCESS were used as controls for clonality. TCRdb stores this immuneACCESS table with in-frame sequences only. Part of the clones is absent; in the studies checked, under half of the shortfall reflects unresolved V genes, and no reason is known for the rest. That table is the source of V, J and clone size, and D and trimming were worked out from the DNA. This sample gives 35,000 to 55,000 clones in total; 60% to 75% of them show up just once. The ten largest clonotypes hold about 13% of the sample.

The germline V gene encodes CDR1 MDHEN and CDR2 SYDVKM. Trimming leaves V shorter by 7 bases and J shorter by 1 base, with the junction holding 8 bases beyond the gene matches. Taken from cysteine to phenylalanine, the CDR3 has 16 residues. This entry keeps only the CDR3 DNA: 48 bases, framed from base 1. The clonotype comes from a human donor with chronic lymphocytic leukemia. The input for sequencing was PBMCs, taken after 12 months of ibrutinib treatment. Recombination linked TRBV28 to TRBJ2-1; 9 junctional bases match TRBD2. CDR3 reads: CASNTGRGGSYNEQFF. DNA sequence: TGTGCCAGCAATACCGGGCGGGGGGGATCCTACAATGAGCAGTTCTTC.